A single sample gave rise to the 31 T cell receptor beta chains below, sequenced in a study (dated by TCRdb to the mid-2010s). Libraries came from 5' RACE. The instrument given in TCRdb is Illumina MiSeq. TCRdb trimmed public reads at Q25 via fastp, called clones via MiXCR and kept in-frame beta chains. Duplicate CDR3 protein sequences are folded into a single record with the most common DNA and genes. The table for this sample lists tens of thousands of distinct CDR3 sequences; almost 25% of them were counted only once. Together, the top ten hold roughly 3.1% of the sample. Sequenced material: tumor-infiltrating naive CD4+ T cells sorted from the breast tumor. The sample's cell subset or site label, in plain terms: naive CD4+ T cells, CD4+CD45RA+CD25-. These receptors were collected from a female donor with breast cancer.

The chain is built from TRBV24-1 and TRBJ2-5, with TRBD1 matching 7 bases. This CDR3 comprises 15 residues. Losses at the gene ends were 2 bases for V and 3 bases for J; bases not matched to a gene: 5. Germline V gives CDR1 KGHDR, CDR2 SFDVKD. CDR3 region: CATSDSGTVEETQYF. The CDR3 DNA is TGTGCCACCAGTGATTCCGGGACAGTAGAAGAGACCCAGTACTTC.

The chain joins TRBV11-2 to TRBJ1-3, with 7 positions matching TRBD1. This CDR3 has 14 residues. J lost 11 bases, V lost 3 bases, and 10 bases had no gene match. Germline V gives CDR1 SGHAT, CDR2 FQNNGV. CDR3 region: CASSLATGPYAIYF. The CDR3 bases are TGTGCCAGCAGCTTGGCGACAGGGCCTTACGCCATATATTTT.

This clonotype was seen only a few times. CDR3 in DNA: TGTGCCAGCAGTTTTGCCCTATTAGACATGAACACTGAAGCTTTCTTT. Translated, it gives CASSFALLDMNTEAFF. The chain carries TRBV28 and TRBJ1-1; D gene ambiguous. CDR1 and CDR2 from the germline V gene are MDHEN and SYDVKM. With 3 bases removed from V and 0 bases from J, the gap between germline ends came to 14 bases. CDR3 size: 16 residues.

In its sample, this clonotype was seen a few times. The J gene is TRBJ2-2, the V gene TRBV5-1, with 12 bases fitting TRBD2. Germline V gene data show CDR1 as SGHRS and CDR2 as YFSETQ. With V trimmed by 2 bases and J by 5 bases, 1 base remained unmatched. This CDR3 is built from 15 residues. The CDR3 region is CASSLLAGGTGELFF. As DNA, the CDR3 is TGCGCCAGCAGCTTACTAGCGGGAGGAACCGGGGAGCTGTTTTTT.

This clonotype was seen more than once but under ten times. V and J are TRBV5-1 and TRBJ2-1; the match to TRBD2 covers 9 bases. Trimming cost V 4 bases and J 4 bases; bases outside gene matches: 6. The CDR3 length is 15 residues. Germline CDR1 SGHRS, CDR2 YFSETQ. CDR3 protein: CASSAGLASYNEQFF. The CDR3 nucleotides read TGCGCCAGCAGCGCCGGACTAGCGTCATACAATGAGCAGTTCTTC.

A word on this clonotype: At one end the junction does not follow the germline gene, possibly because of a read error. The rearrangement joins TRBV7-2 to TRBJ1-2; TRBD1 is a possible D gene (5 bases). The CDR3 runs to 15 residues. Per germline, CDR1 SGHTA and CDR2 FQGNSA. CDR3 sequence (DNA): TGTGCCAGCAGCTTATTCGACAGTGCTAACTATGGCTATACCTTC. This encodes CASSLFDSANYGYTF.

This chain connects TRBV5-1 to TRBJ2-1; 10 bases map to TRBD2. CDR1 is SGHRS and CDR2 is YFSETQ in the germline V gene. The trim removed 2 bases at V and 9 bases at J, leaving 8 bases unmatched. The CDR3 has 15 residues. The CDR3 DNA reads as TGCGCCAGCAGCTTTCCTAGCGGGAGTTTTAGTGAGCAGTTCTTC. As protein: CASSFPSGSFSEQFF.

The chain carries TRBV25-1 and TRBJ2-5; 7 bases are a match to TRBD1. The V gene's germline CDR1 is MGHDK and CDR2 SYGVNS. The CDR3 is 16 residues long. The V gene end was trimmed by 6 bases and the J gene end by 5 bases; junction bases not matched to a gene: 15. The CDR3, as DNA: TGTGCCAGCAGCACAAATCCCCTGACAGGGCTGGAGACCCAGTACTTC. Translation: CASSTNPLTGLETQYF.

This clonotype was detected only a few times. The junction departs from the called germline gene at one end, perhaps through a read error. V usage is TRBV18 and J usage is TRBJ2-5, with a possible D match to TRBD1 (6 bases). The germline gives CDR1 KGHSH, CDR2 LQKENI. The CDR3 length is 15 residues. The CDR3 DNA follows: TGTGCCAGCTCCCCACACCAGGGGTCCCAAGAGACCCAGTACTTC. The encoded protein is CASSPHQGSQETQYF.

The chain uses TRBV6-2 or TRBV6-3 and TRBJ2-5; TRBD2 might be the D (5 bases). With 5 bases removed from V and 5 bases from J, the gap between germline ends came to 9 bases. The germline V gene encodes CDR1 MNHEY and CDR2 SVGEGT. This CDR3 region has 12 residues. CDR3 sequence: CASSPEEETQYF. DNA for the CDR3: TGTGCCAGCAGTCCGGAGGAGGAGACCCAGTACTTC.

This clonotype was seen a single time. The chain has TRBV15 and TRBJ2-5; D perhaps matches TRBD1 (5 bases). Germline V gene sequence: CDR1 LNHNV, CDR2 YYDKDF (reference sequence). CDR3 length: 16 residues. Trimming left V 3 bases short and J 2 bases short, with 16 bases between. The CDR3 here is CATSSQKIQEQETQYF. The CDR3 DNA sequence: TGTGCCACCAGCAGTCAGAAAATACAGGAACAAGAGACCCAGTACTTC.

The chain carries TRBV5-6 and TRBJ1-5; 8 bases match TRBD1. This CDR3 contains 16 residues. Germline V CDR1 and CDR2: SGHDT, YYEEEE. The ends lost 4 bases at V and 3 bases at J; junction bases unmatched: 9. CDR3 sequence: CASSPFGQGTNQPQHF. The CDR3 DNA sequence: TGTGCCAGCAGCCCTTTCGGACAGGGCACCAATCAGCCCCAGCATTTT. The complete variable domain, with remaining parts taken from reference TRBV5-6 and TRBJ1-5, reads DAGVTQSPTHLIKTRGQQVTLRCSPKSGHDTVSWYQQALGQGPQFIFQYYEEEERQRGNFPDRFSGHQFPNYSSELNVNALLLGDSALYLCASSPFGQGTNQPQHFGDGTRLSIL.

This clonotype was found a few times. CDR3 protein: CASSYIGQGTDTQYF. CDR3 in DNA: TGTGCCAGCAGTTACATCGGACAGGGGACAGATACGCAGTATTTT. This chain uses TRBV6-6 with TRBJ2-3; 9 bases fit TRBD1. Germline CDR1 MNHNY, CDR2 SVGAGI (reference sequence). The CDR3 is 15 amino acids. Trimming took 2 bases from V and 3 from J; bases not matched to a gene: 3.

V usage is TRBV7-9 and J usage is TRBJ1-3; tentative D call: TRBD1 (5 bases). The CDR3 consists of 15 residues. The germline V gene encodes CDR1 SEHNR and CDR2 FQNEAQ (reference sequence). V shed 4 bases and J shed 1 base, with 11 bases lying between them. The CDR3 region has the DNA TGTGCCAGCAGCTCCTTCAGGGATTCTGGAAACACCATATATTTT. Its protein is CASSSFRDSGNTIYF.

CDR3 region: CASGRGRSTEAFF. CDR3 nucleotide sequence: TGTGCCAGCGGTCGTGGGAGGAGCACTGAAGCTTTCTTT. This sequence joins TRBV12-3 or TRBV12-4 and TRBJ1-1; D uncertain. This CDR3 has 13 residues. V was pared by 8 bases and J by 4 bases, with 14 bases between.

The J gene is TRBJ2-2, the V gene TRBV4-1; TRBD2 matches at 15 bases. Germline assignment: CDR1 MGHRA and CDR2 YSYEKL. Trimming cost V 1 base and J 6 bases; bases outside gene matches: 6. The CDR3 sequence is 18 residues long. DNA of the CDR3: TGCGCCAGCAGCCAAGGTTGGACTAGCGGGAGGGCCGCCGGGGAGCTGTTTTTT. Translating gives CASSQGWTSGRAAGELFF.

This clonotype was recorded a few times. The V call is TRBV20-1, the J call TRBJ1-2, with D unresolved. V lost 3 bases to trimming and J lost 8 bases, with 7 bases between them. Germline V gives CDR1 DFQATT, CDR2 SNEGSKA (reference sequence). The CDR3 sequence is 10 residues long. This CDR3 is CSASGEGYTF. The CDR3 DNA reads TGCAGTGCTAGTGGGGAGGGCTACACCTTC.

As for this clonotype: Mismatch with germline at one junction end may stem from a read error. The chain combines TRBV4-3 with TRBJ1-6; D uncertain. The germline V gene has CDR1 LGHNA and CDR2 YSLEER. This CDR3 has 15 residues. CDR3 region: CASSQNPAGNSPFHF. CDR3 nucleotides: TGCGCCAGCAGCCAAAATCCAGCGGGTAATTCACCCTTCCACTTT.

This clonotype occurred many times. This sequence joins TRBV4-1 and TRBJ2-1; no reliable D call. Per the germline V gene, CDR1 is MGHRA and CDR2 is YSYEKL. This CDR3 has 14 amino acids. V was shortened by 3 bases and J by 12 bases, with 18 bases between the two germline ends. For the CDR3, the DNA is TGCGCCAGCAGCCACAACCTACAGCGATCTATGCAGTTCTTC. It encodes CASSHNLQRSMQFF.

This clonotype was detected a few times. The V gene is TRBV11-3, the J gene TRBJ2-2; D is perhaps TRBD1 (5 bases). The V end was cut by 2 bases, the J end by 5 bases, with 18 bases between. The CDR3 runs 17 residues. CDR1 is SGHNT and CDR2 is YENEEA in the germline V gene. In DNA form, the CDR3 reads TGTGCCAGCAGCTTAACGGTGGGGCTCCTATGGACCGGGGAGCTGTTTTTT. Encoded protein: CASSLTVGLLWTGELFF.

This clonotype has a handful of counts. This sequence joins TRBV7-2 and TRBJ2-5, with 9 bases aligning to TRBD2. The length of the CDR3 is 18 residues. The V gene end was trimmed by 1 base and the J gene end by 4 bases; junction bases not matched to a gene: 13. Germline lookup yields CDR1 SGHTA and CDR2 FQGNSA. The CDR3 sequence is CASSLGVGGGRARETQYF. CDR3 sequence (DNA): TGTGCCAGCAGCTTAGGAGTTGGTGGCGGGAGGGCCCGAGAGACCCAGTACTTC.

Notes on this clonotype: This clone may be a read error of a much larger clone one base away. The rearrangement uses TRBV5-1 and TRBJ1-2; no clear D. Between the trimmed V and J ends, which lost 0 bases and 7 bases, there was a span of 7 bases. CDR1 and CDR2 from the germline V gene are SGHRS and YFSETQ. CDR3 length equals 12 residues. The DNA for the CDR3 is TGCGCCAGCAGCTTGGAAGGGTCTGGCTACACCTTC. It codes for CASSLEGSGYTF.

In this sample, this clonotype turned up a few times. The CDR3 sequence is CASSRSWDLNTEAFF. In nucleotides, the CDR3 is TGTGCCAGCAGTCGCAGTTGGGACCTGAACACTGAAGCTTTCTTT. The V gene is TRBV6-1, the J gene TRBJ1-1; D possibly corresponds to TRBD1 (5 bases). The V end lost 5 bases, the J end lost 0 bases, and 13 bases lay between the germline ends. The CDR3 has 15 amino acids. CDR1 is MNHNS, CDR2 SASEGT, per germline.

The sample holds a few counts of this clonotype. A read error may be the cause here, since a much bigger clone is one base away. V is TRBV7-9 and J is TRBJ1-1; D might be TRBD1 (5 bases). Per the germline V gene, CDR1 is SEHNR and CDR2 is FQNEAQ (reference sequence). CDR3 length: 13 amino acids. The CDR3 region is CTSRTQGNTEAFF. For the CDR3, the DNA is TGTACCAGCAGAACCCAGGGAAACACTGAAGCTTTCTTT.

The chain recombines TRBV27 with TRBJ1-2; D gene uncertain. Between the trimmed V and J ends, which lost 4 bases and 0 bases, there was a span of 9 bases. The CDR3 consists of 14 residues. The germline CDR1 and CDR2 sequences are MNHEY and SMNVEV (reference sequence). CDR3 amino acids: CASSSFNSNYGYTF. DNA for the CDR3: TGTGCCAGCAGTTCCTTCAATTCTAACTATGGCTACACCTTC.

This clonotype was recorded a few times. The J gene is TRBJ2-7, the V gene TRBV7-9; D remains unclear. Germline loops: CDR1 SEHNR, CDR2 FQNEAQ (reference sequence). The CDR3 contains 12 residues. V shed 0 bases and J shed 4 bases, with 4 bases lying between them. CDR3 residues: CASSLARYEQYF. The CDR3, as DNA: TGTGCCAGCAGCTTAGCGAGGTACGAGCAGTACTTC.

Worth noting for this clonotype: Germline is not matched at one junction end, which may reflect a read error. The chain employs TRBV28 and TRBJ2-1; 10 bases agree with TRBD2. The CDR3 extends over 16 amino acids. Germline values: CDR1 MDHEN, CDR2 SYDVKM. The CDR3 coding sequence is TGTGCCAGCAGTGGACTAGCGGCCGGATCCTACAACGAGCAGTTCTTC. The encoded protein is CASSGLAAGSYNEQFF.

Written as DNA, the CDR3 is TGCGCCAGCAGCTTCGGAGATACGCAGTATTTT. Protein product: CASSFGDTQYF. The chain links TRBV5-1 to TRBJ2-3; D ambiguous. The CDR3 is 11 amino acids. The V end was cut by 2 bases, the J end by 5 bases, with 3 bases between. Germline loops: CDR1 SGHRS, CDR2 YFSETQ.

The V call is TRBV6-5, the J call TRBJ2-3; no reliable D call. CDR3 size: 16 residues. The V and J ends lost 0 bases and 0 bases respectively, with 10 bases between them. Germline-derived CDR1 and CDR2 are MNHEY and SVGAGI. The CDR3 DNA reads TGTGCCAGCAGTTACTCTCCGGCGGCTAGCACAGATACGCAGTATTTT. Protein sequence: CASSYSPAASTDTQYF.

This clonotype was detected many times. The genes are TRBV5-1 and TRBJ2-1, with D perhaps given as TRBD1 or TRBD2 (6 bases each). Germline lookup yields CDR1 SGHRS and CDR2 YFSETQ. Trimming left V 1 base short and J 6 bases short, with 11 bases between. This CDR3 spans 14 amino acids. The CDR3: CASSLIEGGNEQFF. Here the CDR3 DNA reads TGCGCCAGCAGCTTGATAGAGGGGGGCAATGAGCAGTTCTTC.

The chain uses TRBV5-6 and TRBJ1-3; D unresolved. The V gene's germline CDR1 is SGHDT and CDR2 YYEEEE. Trimming shortened V by 3 bases and J by 0 bases, and 7 bases separated the two germline ends. This CDR3 spans 14 amino acids. This chain's CDR3 is CASSYRSSGNTIYF. The CDR3 coding sequence is TGTGCCAGCAGCTATCGAAGCTCTGGAAACACCATATATTTT.